The rows below give T cell receptor beta chains drawn from one sample of a study of blood T cell repertoires in COVID-19. This table comes from immunoSEQ multiplex PCR, and its TCRdb copy is limited to in-frame clones, with some not included. This table holds a few hundred thousand clones, roughly 87% found once. Input material: PBMCs or T cells enriched from blood (not recorded which). These receptors were taken from a man between 18 and 35 years old who had recovered from COVID-19. The CDR3 runs from the conserved cysteine through the conserved F or W.

v_call	j_call	cdr3_aa
TRBV15	TRBJ2-5	CATKPGAAQETQYF
TRBV6-5	TRBJ2-2	CASRTGQNTGELFF
TRBV10-3	TRBJ2-7	CAILRNRGEQYF
TRBV9	TRBJ1-6	CASSAGQSARPLHF
TRBV5-5	TRBJ1-1	CASSLRTANTEAFF
TRBV24-1	TRBJ2-4	CATRRDSGKNIQYF
TRBV6-4	TRBJ1-5	CASSEAFGRWPQHF
TRBV18	TRBJ1-2	CASSPEGGINYGYTF
TRBV5-1	TRBJ2-1	CASSLNFDNEQFF
TRBV7-3	TRBJ1-1	CASSLNRGESTEAFF
TRBV5-4	TRBJ1-2	CASSFPVGDGYTF
TRBV6-5	TRBJ1-2	CASRAPGQTNYGYTF
TRBV4-2	TRBJ2-1	CASSPLAGGGNEQFF
TRBV7-9	TRBJ1-4	CASSLGDSTNEKLFF
TRBV27	TRBJ1-2	CASSPLDSNYGYTF
TRBV28	TRBJ1-1	CASRLRTGNTEAFF